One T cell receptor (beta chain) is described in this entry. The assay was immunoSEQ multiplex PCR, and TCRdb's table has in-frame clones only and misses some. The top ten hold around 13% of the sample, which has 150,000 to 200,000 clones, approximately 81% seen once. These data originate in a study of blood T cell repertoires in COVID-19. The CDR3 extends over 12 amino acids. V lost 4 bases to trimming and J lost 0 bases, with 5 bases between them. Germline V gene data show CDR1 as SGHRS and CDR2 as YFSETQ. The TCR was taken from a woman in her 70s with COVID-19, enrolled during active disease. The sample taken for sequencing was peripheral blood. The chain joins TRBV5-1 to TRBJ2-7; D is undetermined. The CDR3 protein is CASSTDSYEQYF. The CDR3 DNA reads TGCGCCAGCAGCACAGACTCCTACGAGCAGTACTTC.